The clone carrying this TCR beta chain was counted between two and nine times. Its antigen is not known. TCRdb recomputed calls from the RACE reads with MiXCR, one row per CDR3 protein. The sample lists about 250,000 distinct CDR3 sequences; 7.7% were seen once. These data belong to a study of human T cells and chemical hapten exposure. The trim removed 5 bases at V and 8 bases at J, leaving 5 bases unmatched. The CDR3 sequence is 15 residues long. The V gene's germline CDR1 is MNHEY and CDR2 SVGAGI. Study-wide results and caveats: Versus controls, expanded TCRs had significantly more large CDR3 similarity clusters.

Documented time point: pre-sensitization, week 0. As to treatment: therapeutic diphenylcyclopropenone sensitization with weekly scalp DPC. This specimen consisted of whole blood, obtained in connection with sensitization to the hapten diphenylcyclopropenone (DPC). The J gene is TRBJ1-6, the V gene TRBV6-5; 11 nucleotides align to TRBD1. The TCR originated in a man aged 18-30 years with alopecia areata. Some clones in this sample may be carry-over from other donors' samples. The CDR3 loop reads CASSPDRGQDSPLHF. The CDR3 DNA follows: TGTGCCAGCAGTCCGGACAGGGGGCAGGATTCACCCCTCCACTTT.